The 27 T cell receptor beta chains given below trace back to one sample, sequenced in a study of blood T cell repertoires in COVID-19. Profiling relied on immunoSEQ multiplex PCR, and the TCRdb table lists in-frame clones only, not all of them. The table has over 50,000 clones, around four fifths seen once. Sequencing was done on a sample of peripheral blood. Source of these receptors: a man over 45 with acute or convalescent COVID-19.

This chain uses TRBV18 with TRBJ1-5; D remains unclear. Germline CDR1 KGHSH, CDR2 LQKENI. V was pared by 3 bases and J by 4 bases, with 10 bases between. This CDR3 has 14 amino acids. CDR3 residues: CASSPAQINQPQHF. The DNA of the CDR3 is TGTGCCAGCTCACCGGCACAGATAAATCAGCCCCAGCATTTT.

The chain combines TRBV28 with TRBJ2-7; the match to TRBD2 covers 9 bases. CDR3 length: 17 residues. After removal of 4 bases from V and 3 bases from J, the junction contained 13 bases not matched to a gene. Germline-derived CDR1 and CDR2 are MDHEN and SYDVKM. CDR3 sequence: CASSSAGGTRSFYEQYF. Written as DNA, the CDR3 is TGTGCCAGCAGTTCCGCGGGGGGGACAAGGAGCTTCTACGAGCAGTACTTC.

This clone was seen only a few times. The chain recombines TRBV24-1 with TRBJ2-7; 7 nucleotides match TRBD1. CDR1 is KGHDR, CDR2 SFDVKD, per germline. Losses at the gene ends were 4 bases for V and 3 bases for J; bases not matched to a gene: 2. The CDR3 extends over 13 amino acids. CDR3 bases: TGTGCCACCAGTGACTGGGACAGCTACGAGCAGTACTTC. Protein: CATSDWDSYEQYF.

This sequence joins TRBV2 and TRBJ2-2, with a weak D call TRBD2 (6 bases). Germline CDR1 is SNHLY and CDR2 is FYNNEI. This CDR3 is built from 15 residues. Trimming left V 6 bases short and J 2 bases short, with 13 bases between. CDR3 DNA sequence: TGTGCCAGCAGCAGAAACGGGGGTAACACCGGGGAGCTGTTTTTT. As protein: CASSRNGGNTGELFF.

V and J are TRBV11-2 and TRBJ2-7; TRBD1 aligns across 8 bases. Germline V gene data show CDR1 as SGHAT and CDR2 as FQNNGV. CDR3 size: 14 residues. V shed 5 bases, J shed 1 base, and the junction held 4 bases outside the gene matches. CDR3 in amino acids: CASSQGQGSYEQYF. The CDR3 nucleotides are TGTGCCAGCAGCCAAGGACAGGGATCCTACGAGCAGTACTTC.

CDR3 in amino acids: CASSYGGQGNQPQHF. Written as DNA, the CDR3 is TGTGCCAGCAGTTACGGGGGACAGGGCAATCAGCCCCAGCATTTT. The chain is built from TRBV6-5 and TRBJ1-5, with 8 nucleotides matching TRBD1. CDR3 length: 15 amino acids. The germline V gene has CDR1 MNHEY and CDR2 SVGAGI. The V segment lost 2 bases and the J segment 2 bases; nucleotides outside the gene matches: 2.

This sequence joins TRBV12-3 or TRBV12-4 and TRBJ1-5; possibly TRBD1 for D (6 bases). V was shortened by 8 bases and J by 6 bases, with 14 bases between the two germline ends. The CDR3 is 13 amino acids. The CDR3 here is CASWQGSGQPQHF. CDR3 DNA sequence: TGTGCCAGCTGGCAGGGGTCCGGTCAGCCCCAGCATTTT.

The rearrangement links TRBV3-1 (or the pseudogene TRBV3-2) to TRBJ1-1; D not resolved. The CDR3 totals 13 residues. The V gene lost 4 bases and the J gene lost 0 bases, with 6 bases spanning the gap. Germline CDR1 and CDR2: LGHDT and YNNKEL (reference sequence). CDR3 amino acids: CASSLELNTEAFF. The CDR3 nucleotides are TGTGCCAGCAGCCTTGAGTTGAACACTGAAGCTTTCTTT.

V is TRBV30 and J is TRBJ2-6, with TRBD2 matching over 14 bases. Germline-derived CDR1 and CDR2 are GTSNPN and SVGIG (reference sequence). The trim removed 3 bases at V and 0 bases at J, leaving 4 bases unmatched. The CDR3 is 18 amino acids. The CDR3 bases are TGTGCCTGGAGGGGACTAGCGGGGGCCCTCTCTGGGGCCAACGTCCTGACTTTC. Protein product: CAWRGLAGALSGANVLTF.

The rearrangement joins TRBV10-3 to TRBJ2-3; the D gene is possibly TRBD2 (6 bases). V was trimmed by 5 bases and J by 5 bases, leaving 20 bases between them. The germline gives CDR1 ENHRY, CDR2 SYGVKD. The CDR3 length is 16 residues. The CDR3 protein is CAISYRQEGKEDTQYF. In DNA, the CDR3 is TGTGCCATCAGTTACCGTCAGGAGGGAAAGGAAGATACGCAGTATTTT.

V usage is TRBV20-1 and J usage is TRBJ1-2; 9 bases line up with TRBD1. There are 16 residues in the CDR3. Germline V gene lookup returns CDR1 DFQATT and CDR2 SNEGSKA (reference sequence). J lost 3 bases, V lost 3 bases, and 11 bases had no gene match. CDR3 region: CSASPEQGASHYGYTF. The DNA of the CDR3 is TGCAGTGCTAGTCCGGAACAGGGGGCCTCACACTATGGCTACACCTTC.

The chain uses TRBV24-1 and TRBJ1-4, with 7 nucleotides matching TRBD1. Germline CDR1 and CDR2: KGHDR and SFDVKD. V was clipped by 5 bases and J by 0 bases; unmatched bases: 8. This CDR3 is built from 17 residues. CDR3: CATSVVRTGPTNEKLFF. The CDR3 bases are TGTGCCACCAGTGTTGTTCGGACAGGACCAACTAATGAAAAACTGTTTTTT.

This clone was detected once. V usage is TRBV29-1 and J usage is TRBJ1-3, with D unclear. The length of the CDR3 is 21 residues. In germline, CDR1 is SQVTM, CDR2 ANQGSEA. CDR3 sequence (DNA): TGCAGTGTTCGGTGGCCGGTCGTCCTAAAGCAGGATATCTTGTCTGGAAACACCATATATTTT. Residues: CSVRWPVVLKQDILSGNTIYF.

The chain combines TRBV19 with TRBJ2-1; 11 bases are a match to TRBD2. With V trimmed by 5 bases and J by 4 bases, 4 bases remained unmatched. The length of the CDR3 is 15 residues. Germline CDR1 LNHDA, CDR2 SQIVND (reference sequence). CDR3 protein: CASSLAGGGYNEQFF. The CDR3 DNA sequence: TGTGCCAGTAGTTTAGCGGGAGGGGGTTACAATGAGCAGTTCTTC.

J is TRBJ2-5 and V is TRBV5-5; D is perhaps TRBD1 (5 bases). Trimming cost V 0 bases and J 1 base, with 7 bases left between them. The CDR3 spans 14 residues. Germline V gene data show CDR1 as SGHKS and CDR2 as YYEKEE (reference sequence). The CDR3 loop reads CASSLGQIQETQYF. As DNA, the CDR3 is TGTGCCAGCAGCTTGGGACAGATCCAAGAGACCCAGTACTTC.

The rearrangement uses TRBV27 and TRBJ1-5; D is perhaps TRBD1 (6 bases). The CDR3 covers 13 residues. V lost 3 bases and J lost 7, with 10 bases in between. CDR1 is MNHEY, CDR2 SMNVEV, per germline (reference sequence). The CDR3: CASSFGGAQPQHF. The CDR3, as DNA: TGTGCCAGCAGTTTTGGGGGGGCACAGCCCCAGCATTTT.

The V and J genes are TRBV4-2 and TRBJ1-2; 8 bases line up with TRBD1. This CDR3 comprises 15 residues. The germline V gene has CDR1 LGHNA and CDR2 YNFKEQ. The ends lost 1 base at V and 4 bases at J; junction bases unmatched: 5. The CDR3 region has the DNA TGTGCCAGCAGCCAAGCGGCAGGGGGCGGCTATGGCTACACCTTC. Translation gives CASSQAAGGGYGYTF.

The CDR3 sequence: CASSEQGWTKNIQYF. In DNA, the CDR3 is TGTGCCAGCAGCGAACAGGGGTGGACCAAAAACATTCAGTACTTC. The chain recombines TRBV9 with TRBJ2-4, with TRBD1 identical over 7 bases. CDR3 length: 15 amino acids. J lost 2 bases, V lost 3 bases, and 5 bases had no gene match. Germline CDR1 reads SGDLS; CDR2 reads YYNGEE.

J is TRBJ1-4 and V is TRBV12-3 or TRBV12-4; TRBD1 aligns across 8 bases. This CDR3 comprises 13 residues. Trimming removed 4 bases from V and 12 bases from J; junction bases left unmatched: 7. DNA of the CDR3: TGTGCCAGCAGTTACGGGGACAGGTCTGAACTGTTTTTT. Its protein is CASSYGDRSELFF.

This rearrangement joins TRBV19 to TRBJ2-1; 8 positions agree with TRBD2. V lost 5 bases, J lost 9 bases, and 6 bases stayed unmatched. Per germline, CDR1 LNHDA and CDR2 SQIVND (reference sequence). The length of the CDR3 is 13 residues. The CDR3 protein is CASSLAGSIEQFF. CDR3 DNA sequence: TGTGCCAGTAGTTTAGCGGGATCAATTGAGCAGTTCTTC.

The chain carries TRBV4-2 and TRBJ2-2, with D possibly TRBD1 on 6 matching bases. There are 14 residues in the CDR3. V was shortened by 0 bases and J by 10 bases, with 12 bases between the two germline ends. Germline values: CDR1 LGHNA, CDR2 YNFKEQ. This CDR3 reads CASSQEKGDEELFF. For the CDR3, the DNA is TGTGCCAGCAGCCAAGAGAAGGGGGACGAGGAGCTGTTTTTT.

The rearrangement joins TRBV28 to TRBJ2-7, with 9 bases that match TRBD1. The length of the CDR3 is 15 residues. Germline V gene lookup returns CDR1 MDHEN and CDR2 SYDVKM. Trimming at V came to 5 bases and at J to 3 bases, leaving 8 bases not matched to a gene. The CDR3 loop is CASSRDGTGNYEQYF. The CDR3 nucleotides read TGTGCCAGCAGTAGAGACGGGACAGGGAACTACGAGCAGTACTTC.

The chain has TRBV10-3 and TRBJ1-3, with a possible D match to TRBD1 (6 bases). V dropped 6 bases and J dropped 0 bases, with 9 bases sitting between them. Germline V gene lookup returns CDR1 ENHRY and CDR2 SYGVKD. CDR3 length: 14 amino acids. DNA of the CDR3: TGTGCCATCAGCCTGACAGGCTCTGGAAACACCATATATTTT. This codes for CAISLTGSGNTIYF.

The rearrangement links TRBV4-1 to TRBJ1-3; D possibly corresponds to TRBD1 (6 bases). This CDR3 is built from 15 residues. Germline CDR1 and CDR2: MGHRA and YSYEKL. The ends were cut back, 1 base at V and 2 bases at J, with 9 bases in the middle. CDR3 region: CASSQGGGTGNTIYF. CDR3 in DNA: TGCGCCAGCAGCCAAGGAGGGGGAACTGGAAACACCATATATTTT.

CDR3 protein: CASSVVGGKNYGYTF. The CDR3 DNA sequence: TGTGCCAGCAGCGTAGTAGGGGGCAAAAACTATGGCTACACCTTC. This rearrangement joins TRBV9 to TRBJ1-2; TRBD1 matches at 7 bases. Trimming at V came to 0 bases and at J to 2 bases, leaving 4 bases not matched to a gene. The germline V gene has CDR1 SGDLS and CDR2 YYNGEE. This CDR3 is built from 15 residues.

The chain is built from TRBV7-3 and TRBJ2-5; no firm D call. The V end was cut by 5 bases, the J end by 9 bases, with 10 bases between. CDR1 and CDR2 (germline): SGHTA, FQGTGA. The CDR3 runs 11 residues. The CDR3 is CASSHVRSQYF. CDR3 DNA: TGTGCCAGCAGCCACGTCCGGTCCCAGTACTTC.

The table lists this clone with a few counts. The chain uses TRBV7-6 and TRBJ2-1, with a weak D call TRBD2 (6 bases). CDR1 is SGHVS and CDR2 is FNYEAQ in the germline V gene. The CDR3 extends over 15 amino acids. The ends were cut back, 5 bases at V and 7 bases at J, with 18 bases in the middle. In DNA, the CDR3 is TGTGCCAGCAGCCTGAATAGCGGAGGGGATAATGAGCAGTTCTTC. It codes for CASSLNSGGDNEQFF.